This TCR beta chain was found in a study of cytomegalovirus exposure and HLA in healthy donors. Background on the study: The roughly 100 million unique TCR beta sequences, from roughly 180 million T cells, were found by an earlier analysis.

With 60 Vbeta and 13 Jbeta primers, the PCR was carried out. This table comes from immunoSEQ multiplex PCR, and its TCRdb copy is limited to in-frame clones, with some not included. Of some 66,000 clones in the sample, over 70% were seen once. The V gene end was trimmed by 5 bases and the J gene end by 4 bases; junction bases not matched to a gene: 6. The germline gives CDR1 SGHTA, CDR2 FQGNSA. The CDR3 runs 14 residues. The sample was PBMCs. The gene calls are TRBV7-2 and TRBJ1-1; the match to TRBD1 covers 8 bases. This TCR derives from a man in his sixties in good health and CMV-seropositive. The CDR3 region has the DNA TGTGCCAGCAGCCGGACAGGGCTTAGCACTGAAGCTTTCTTT. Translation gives CASSRTGLSTEAFF.